What follows describes a single TCR beta chain. The repertoire was sequenced with immunoSEQ multiplex PCR; TCRdb's copy has only in-frame clones and lacks some. The repertoire includes 50,000 or so clones, approximately 89% of them detected once, and around 13% sits in the top ten. This sample was taken from a study of OX40 agonist ivuxolimab in advanced cancers. Study-wide background: Patients took ivuxolimab, an agonistic anti-OX40 (CD134) antibody. People who had prior anti-PD-1, anti-PD-L1 or anti-CTLA-4 therapy could take part, and about 37% had some.

This sequence was found in an adult with an advanced solid tumor such as melanoma, head and neck, liver or kidney cancer. Sequencing was performed on CD4+ or CD8+ T cells sorted from blood, taken in a trial of the OX40 agonist ivuxolimab.

The CDR3, as DNA: TGTGCCAGCAGCCTGACGACTAGCCAAGAGACCCAGTACTTC. It codes for CASSLTTSQETQYF. The chain has TRBV11-1 and TRBJ2-5; weak D call: TRBD2 (6 bases). The CDR3 runs 14 residues. V was pared by 5 bases and J by 1 base, with 11 bases between. From germline, CDR1 is SGHAT and CDR2 FQDESV (reference sequence).